The sequence of this TCR beta chain was determined in a study of T cell repertoires in cytomegalovirus infection. The study, taken as a whole, reports: There were HLA-C-restricted CMV-specific TCR beta clonotypes dominating the ex vivo response.

The trim removed 7 bases at V and 1 base at J, leaving 12 bases unmatched. The CDR3 loop spans 16 amino acids. Germline loops: CDR1 SEHNR, CDR2 FQNEAQ (reference sequence). TCRdb passed the reads through MiXCR, listing each CDR3 protein once. This sample has 800,000 to 950,000 distinct CDR3 sequences, with 32% found just once. This clonotype was seen more than once but under ten times. Its antigen is currently unknown. J is TRBJ1-2 and V is TRBV7-9; TRBD1 matches 7 bases. The sequence derives from a human donor in good health (CMV status not recorded). Some clones in this sample may be carry-over from other donors' samples. The sample consisted of cultured CD8+ T cells from PBMCs, taken from culture after CMV antigen stimulation. In nucleotides, the CDR3 is TGTGCCAGCACCTACGCTAGGACAGGCCTTAACTATGGCTACACCTTC. It is translated as CASTYARTGLNYGYTF.